This T cell receptor beta chain was captured by sequencing in a study of T cells expressing NK-cell markers. The wider study: Serological testing identified most of the eight sequenced donors as HCMV-seropositive and one as seronegative.

In germline, CDR1 is DFQATT, CDR2 SNEGSKA (reference sequence). This CDR3 comprises 15 residues. Study-wide findings and caveats: Where a handful of donors were concerned, these clonotypes also led the CD3+CD56-NKG2C+ fraction.

cDNA encoding TCR beta was synthesized via 5'RACE template switching incorporating UMIs. TCRdb re-analyzed the 5' RACE reads; it lists each CDR3 protein once, without DNA. The sample includes around 470,000 distinct CDR3 sequences. Of note for this clonotype: No antigen is known for it.

The receptor was isolated from a woman in her forties or fifties in good health. V gene TRBV20-1 combines with J gene TRBJ1-2; TCRdb picks TRBD1, but there is no DNA to check that call. Material for sequencing was blood T cells: a sorted CD56 or NKG2C T cell subset, CD4+ or CD8+ T cells, or bulk PBMC T cells (not recorded which). The CDR3 protein is CSARGGTQTNYGYTF.